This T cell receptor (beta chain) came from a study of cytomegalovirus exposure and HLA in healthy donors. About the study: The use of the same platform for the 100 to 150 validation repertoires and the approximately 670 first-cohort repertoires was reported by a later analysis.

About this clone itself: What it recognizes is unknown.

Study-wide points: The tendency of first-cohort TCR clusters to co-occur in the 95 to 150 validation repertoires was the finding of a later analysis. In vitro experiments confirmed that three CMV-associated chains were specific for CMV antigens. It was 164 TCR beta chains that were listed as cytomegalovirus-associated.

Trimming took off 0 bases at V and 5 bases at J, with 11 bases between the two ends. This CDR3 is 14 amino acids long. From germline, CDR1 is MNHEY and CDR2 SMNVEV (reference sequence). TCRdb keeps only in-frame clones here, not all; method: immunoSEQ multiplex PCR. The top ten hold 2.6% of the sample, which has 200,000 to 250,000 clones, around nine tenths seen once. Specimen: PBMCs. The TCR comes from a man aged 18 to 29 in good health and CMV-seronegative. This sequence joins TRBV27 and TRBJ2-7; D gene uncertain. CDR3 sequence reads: CASSLSSPGNEQYF. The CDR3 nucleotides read TGTGCCAGCAGTTTATCTAGCCCTGGAAACGAGCAGTACTTC.